Listed here is a single TCR beta chain. Its antigen is not identified. The data were taken from a study of shared clonotypes between healthy human individuals. Study overall: Per donor, CD8 memory used one plate, CD8 naive used two, CD4 memory used three and CD4 naive used three. Overall study results and limits: Rarefaction analysis demonstrated incomplete sorted-subset sequencing notwithstanding large depth. As a rule, naive subsets had a larger estimated richness than memory subsets.

Several immunoSEQ plates held equal portions of the genomic DNA taken from each subset. Using immunoSEQ multiplex PCR, the repertoire was profiled, and TCRdb retains in-frame clones only, with some absent. The sample holds 2 million to 2.5 million clones, around 90% seen once. V was trimmed by 6 bases and J by 2 bases, leaving 10 bases between them. CDR1 is KGHSH, CDR2 LQKENI, per germline. CDR3 size: 14 residues. The chain links TRBV18 to TRBJ2-2; no definite D call. The origin of this receptor is a man aged 18 to 35 in good health. Some clones in this sample may be carry-over from other donors' samples. Sequencing was performed on naive CD4+ T cells from PBMCs. As to subset: CD45RA+ positively selected. The CDR3 here is CASSWASNTGELFF. CDR3 DNA sequence: TGTGCCAGCTCTTGGGCTTCCAACACCGGGGAGCTGTTTTTT.